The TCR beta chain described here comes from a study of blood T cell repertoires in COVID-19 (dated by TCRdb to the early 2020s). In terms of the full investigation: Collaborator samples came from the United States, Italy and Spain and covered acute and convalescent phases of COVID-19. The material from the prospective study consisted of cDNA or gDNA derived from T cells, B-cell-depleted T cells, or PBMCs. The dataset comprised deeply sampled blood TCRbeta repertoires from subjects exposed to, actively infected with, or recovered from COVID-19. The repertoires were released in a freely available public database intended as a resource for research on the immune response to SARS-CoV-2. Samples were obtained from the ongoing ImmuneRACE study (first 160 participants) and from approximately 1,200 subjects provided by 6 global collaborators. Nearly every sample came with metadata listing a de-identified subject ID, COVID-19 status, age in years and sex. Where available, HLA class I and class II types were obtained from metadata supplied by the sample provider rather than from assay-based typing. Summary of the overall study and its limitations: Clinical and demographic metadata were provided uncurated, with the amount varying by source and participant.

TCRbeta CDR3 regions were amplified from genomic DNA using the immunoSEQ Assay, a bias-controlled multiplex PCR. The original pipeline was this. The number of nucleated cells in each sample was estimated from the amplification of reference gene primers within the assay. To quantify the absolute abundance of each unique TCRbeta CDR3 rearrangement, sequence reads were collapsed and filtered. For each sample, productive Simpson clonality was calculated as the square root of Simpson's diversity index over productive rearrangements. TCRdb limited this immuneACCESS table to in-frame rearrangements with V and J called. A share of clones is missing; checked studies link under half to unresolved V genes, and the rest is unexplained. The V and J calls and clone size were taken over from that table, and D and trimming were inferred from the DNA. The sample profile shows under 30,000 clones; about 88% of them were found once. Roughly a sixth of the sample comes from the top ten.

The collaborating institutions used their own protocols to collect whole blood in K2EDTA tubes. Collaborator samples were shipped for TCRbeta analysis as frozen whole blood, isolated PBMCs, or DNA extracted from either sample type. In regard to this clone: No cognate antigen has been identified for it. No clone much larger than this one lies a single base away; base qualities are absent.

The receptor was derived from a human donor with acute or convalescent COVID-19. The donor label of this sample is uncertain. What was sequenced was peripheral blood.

The nucleotide sequence reads TGCGCCAGCAGCTTGGTCCAGGGATATGGCTACACCTTC. It translates as CASSLVQGYGYTF. Rearrangement joined TRBV5-1 to TRBJ1-2, with TRBD1 perhaps the D gene, on 5 matching bases. From its cysteine to its phenylalanine, the CDR3 spans 13 amino acids. Solely the CDR3 DNA is kept, with 39 bases framed from the first base. Relative to germline, V is 0 bases shorter and J is 5 bases shorter, with 8 bases between their ends. Per the germline V gene, SGHRS is the CDR1 and YFSETQ is the CDR2.